A selection of T cell receptor beta chains follows, all from one sample in a study of blood T cell repertoires in COVID-19. Here immunoSEQ multiplex PCR was the method, and the copy in TCRdb shows in-frame clones only, minus some. The sample gives around 200,000 clones, around 89% of which show up once; just over 2.5% is in the top ten. Sequenced input: PBMCs or T cells enriched from blood (not recorded which). These receptors originate from a woman in her twenties or thirties who had recovered from COVID-19. The CDR3 runs from the conserved cysteine through the conserved F or W. Each record gives: V gene, D gene, J gene, clone size, CDR3 protein, CDR3 DNA. D genes are given only for firm matches. Clone size is not always given. Where it is, it says once, few, many or a class for expanded clones.

>TRBV3-1/TRBV3-2|NA|TRBJ1-2|NA
CASSQDPARGIRGYTF
TGTGCCAGCAGCCAAGATCCGGCCAGGGGTATAAGGGGCTACACCTTC
>TRBV27|NA|TRBJ1-1|NA
CASSSKPHRDTEAFF
TGTGCCAGCAGTTCCAAACCGCACCGAGACACTGAAGCTTTCTTT
>TRBV6-5|TRBD2|TRBJ2-3|once
CASTPAGGDTQYF
TGTGCCAGCACCCCTGCGGGGGGGGATACGCAGTATTTT
>TRBV14|NA|TRBJ1-1|NA
CASSHYRFRGLNTEAFF
TGTGCCAGCAGCCATTATAGGTTTAGGGGCCTGAACACTGAAGCTTTCTTT
>TRBV3-1/TRBV3-2|NA|TRBJ1-1|NA
CASSQDAGVDTEAFF
TGTGCCAGCAGCCAAGACGCAGGGGTCGACACTGAAGCTTTCTTT
>TRBV19|NA|TRBJ1-2|once
CASSIPGIYYGYTF
TGTGCCAGTAGTATTCCGGGGATATACTATGGCTACACCTTC
>TRBV7-2|NA|TRBJ1-2|NA
CASSLARGLYGYTF
TGTGCCAGCAGCTTAGCTCGGGGTCTCTATGGCTACACCTTC
>TRBV6-2/TRBV6-3|TRBD2|TRBJ2-1|NA
CASSYSIRLAGVEQFF
TGTGCCAGCAGTTACTCGATAAGGCTAGCGGGGGTTGAGCAGTTCTTC
>TRBV5-4|TRBD2|TRBJ2-5|NA
CASSSVTSGGAGLETQYF
TGTGCCAGCAGCTCCGTGACTAGCGGGGGGGCCGGGTTGGAGACCCAGTACTTC
>TRBV5-4|NA|TRBJ1-1|NA
CASSKEPGQPEAFF
TGTGCCAGCAGCAAGGAACCGGGACAACCTGAAGCTTTCTTT
>TRBV29-1|TRBD1|TRBJ1-1|NA
CSVVGGGRAFF
TGCAGCGTTGTAGGGGGCGGACGGGCTTTCTTT
>TRBV12-3/TRBV12-4|NA|TRBJ2-7|NA
CASSLLSSYEQYF
TGTGCCAGCAGTTTACTAAGCTCCTACGAGCAGTACTTC
>TRBV7-8|NA|TRBJ1-1|NA
CASSLGRVAPRAEAFF
TGTGCCAGCAGCTTAGGTCGAGTGGCCCCCCGGGCTGAAGCTTTCTTT
>TRBV2|NA|TRBJ2-1|NA
CASSEEGGIYNEQFF
TGTGCCAGCAGTGAAGAAGGGGGTATCTACAATGAGCAGTTCTTC
>TRBV19|TRBD1|TRBJ1-6|NA
CASSMGTGGDSPLHF
TGTGCCAGTAGTATGGGGACAGGGGGAGATTCACCCCTCCACTTT
>TRBV9|NA|TRBJ2-7|NA
CASSDGAGASSYEQYF
TGTGCCAGCAGCGATGGGGCAGGGGCAAGCTCCTACGAGCAGTACTTC
>TRBV6-6|TRBD1|TRBJ1-2|NA
CASSYRGGIGGYTF
TGTGCCAGCAGTTACCGAGGGGGCATCGGAGGCTACACCTTC
>TRBV5-4|NA|TRBJ2-2|few
CASSYTPETGELFF
TGTGCCAGCAGCTATACCCCAGAAACCGGGGAGCTGTTTTTT
>TRBV5-1|TRBD2|TRBJ2-1|NA
CASSSTSGGDRNEQFF
TGCGCCAGCAGCTCCACTAGCGGGGGGGATAGGAATGAGCAGTTCTTC
>TRBV5-1|TRBD1|TRBJ2-5|NA
CASSPQPGGSETQYF
TGCGCCAGCAGCCCGCAACCAGGGGGCTCGGAGACCCAGTACTTC
>TRBV6-2/TRBV6-3|TRBD2|TRBJ2-1|NA
CASSYAGPGGHNEQFF
TGTGCCAGCAGTTACGCGGGGCCGGGGGGGCACAATGAGCAGTTCTTC
>TRBV7-2|TRBD2|TRBJ2-3|NA
CASSPGLGGRDTQYF
TGTGCCAGCAGCCCCGGACTGGGGGGGAGAGATACGCAGTATTTT
>TRBV6-5|NA|TRBJ1-5|NA
CASSLQDSNQPQHF
TGTGCCAGCAGTCTCCAGGATAGCAATCAGCCCCAGCATTTT
>TRBV7-6|TRBD1|TRBJ2-1|NA
CASSSGRGQVQFF
TGTGCCAGCAGCTCCGGACGGGGACAGGTGCAGTTCTTC
>TRBV12-3/TRBV12-4|NA|TRBJ2-5|NA
CASRGPGTQYF
TGTGCCAGCAGGGGGCCGGGGACCCAGTACTTC
>TRBV2|NA|TRBJ2-7|NA
CASSGFRGRLNEQYF
TGTGCCAGCAGTGGATTTAGGGGCAGGCTCAACGAGCAGTACTTC
>TRBV11-3|TRBD1|TRBJ2-1|NA
CASSLVTRSDRVFF
TGTGCCAGCAGCTTAGTGACACGATCGGACAGGGTGTTCTTC
>TRBV27|NA|TRBJ1-2|NA
CASRRGGRYGYTF
TGTGCCAGCAGGCGAGGGGGTCGCTATGGCTACACCTTC
>TRBV14|NA|TRBJ1-2|NA
CASSQERLGSYGYTF
TGTGCCAGCAGCCAAGAAAGGCTCGGGTCGTATGGCTACACCTTC
>TRBV7-3|NA|TRBJ1-1|NA
CASSYGLGTEAFF
TGTGCCAGCAGTTACGGACTGGGGACTGAAGCTTTCTTT
>TRBV4-3|NA|TRBJ1-5|NA
CASSQDGTGGGQPQHF
TGCGCCAGCAGCCAAGATGGGACCGGGGGAGGTCAGCCCCAGCATTTT
>TRBV5-1|TRBD1|TRBJ2-2|NA
CASSTEQGQVNTGELFF
TGCGCCAGCAGCACAGAGCAGGGACAGGTGAACACCGGGGAGCTGTTTTTT
>TRBV6-1|NA|TRBJ2-3|NA
CASSERGSYTDTQYF
TGTGCCAGCAGTGAAAGAGGGTCGTACACAGATACGCAGTATTTT
>TRBV7-2|TRBD2|TRBJ2-1|NA
CASSLGGGANEQFF
TGTGCCAGCAGCTTAGGCGGGGGGGCCAATGAGCAGTTCTTC
>TRBV9|NA|TRBJ2-1|NA
CASSETGTSINEQFF
TGTGCCAGCAGCGAAACCGGGACTTCTATCAATGAGCAGTTCTTC
>TRBV25-1|TRBD2|TRBJ2-5|NA
CASSGTSALSETQYF
TGTGCCAGCAGTGGGACTAGTGCACTGTCCGAGACCCAGTACTTC
>TRBV18|NA|TRBJ1-2|NA
CASSTPGLVGGYTF
TGTGCCAGCTCAACCCCCGGGTTAGTTGGTGGCTACACCTTC
>TRBV18|NA|TRBJ2-3|NA
CASSPPGDTQYF
TGTGCCAGCTCACCTCCCGGAGATACGCAGTATTTT
>TRBV7-3|NA|TRBJ1-1|NA
CASSHNKNTEAFF
TGTGCCAGCAGCCACAACAAGAACACTGAAGCTTTCTTT
>TRBV3-1/TRBV3-2|NA|TRBJ2-3|few
CASSRGWTDTQYF
TGTGCCAGCTCCCGGGGGTGGACAGATACGCAGTATTTT